This T cell receptor (beta chain) was recorded in a study of human T cells and chemical hapten exposure. Study details: Mostly female, the patients presented with alopecia areata, totalis or universalis.

Notes on the study in general: With patch test score, the counts of PT1 expanded TCRs showed a positive correlation.

V shed 7 bases and J 3 bases; nucleotides not matched to a gene: 6. The CDR3 has 13 amino acids. CDR1 and CDR2 from the germline V gene are SQVTM and ANQGSEA. Ten or more counts support this clonotype. What it recognizes is unknown. Unique molecular identifiers were affixed to discrete cDNA molecules within the library. One entry per CDR3 protein results from TCRdb running MiXCR on the RACE reads. The sample consists of 90,000 or so distinct CDR3 sequences, over 6.5% of them appearing once. Time point denoted: pre-sensitization, week 0. Regarding treatment: therapeutic diphenylcyclopropenone sensitization with weekly scalp DPC.

Sequences were derived from whole blood, sampled in connection with sensitization to the hapten diphenylcyclopropenone (DPC). The rearrangement uses TRBV29-1 and TRBJ1-5; 7 bases align to TRBD1. The origin of this receptor is a man aged 35 to 55 with alopecia areata. Some clones in this sample may be carry-over from other donors' samples. In DNA, the CDR3 is TGCAGCGGTTCGACAGGGAACAATCAGCCCCAGCATTTT. The encoded protein is CSGSTGNNQPQHF.